This entry lists 25 T cell receptor beta chains sequenced from one sample in a study of blood T cells in healthy people across ages. A second PCR, run for roughly 7 to 12 cycles, used a sample-barcoded 5' primer plus a J-beta primer mix. TCRdb passed the 5' RACE reads through MiXCR, listing each CDR3 protein once. The sample lists around 2 million distinct CDR3 sequences; about 39% were seen once. Sequencing was performed on blood. The receptors were gathered from a human donor in good health.

This clonotype has only a few counts. The rearrangement uses TRBV15 and TRBJ2-5; 8 positions match TRBD1. The V segment lost 6 bases and the J segment 1 base; nucleotides outside the gene matches: 10. CDR1 is LNHNV and CDR2 is YYDKDF in the germline V gene (reference sequence). This CDR3 comprises 16 residues. This CDR3 reads CATRNRDRRPQETQYF. The CDR3 DNA reads TGTGCCACCAGGAACAGGGACAGGCGACCCCAAGAGACCCAGTACTTC.

The chain links TRBV25-1 to TRBJ2-1; 8 bases align to TRBD1. The germline V gene encodes CDR1 MGHDK and CDR2 SYGVNS. The junction had 6 bases not matched to a gene; V was cut back by 5 bases and J by 9 bases. This CDR3 is built from 13 residues. CDR3 amino acids: CASSKTGVSEQFF. The CDR3 nucleotides read TGTGCCAGCAGTAAGACAGGGGTCAGTGAGCAGTTCTTC.

This clonotype was picked up a small number of times. The junction differs from germline at one of its ends, possibly a read error. J is TRBJ1-1 and V is TRBV10-3; D remains ambiguous. This CDR3 region has 15 residues. CDR1 ENHRY and CDR2 SYGVKD come from the germline V gene. This chain's CDR3 is CATSVGGTANTEAFF. The CDR3 bases are TGTGCCACCAGTGTAGGAGGAACCGCGAACACTGAAGCTTTCTTT.

V is TRBV15 and J is TRBJ2-4; D is uncertain. Germline-derived CDR1 and CDR2 are LNHNV and YYDKDF (reference sequence). CDR3 length: 12 amino acids. Trimming stripped 2 bases from V and 13 bases from J, with 12 bases between. Written as DNA, the CDR3 is TGTGCCACCAGCAGATCCGGAGTAGAGCAGTACTTC. The encoded protein is CATSRSGVEQYF.

The chain employs TRBV7-2 and TRBJ2-5; 9 positions agree with TRBD2. Gene TRBJ2-7 matches the end of the DNA better, so the J call may be wrong. Germline CDR1 reads SGHTA; CDR2 reads FQGNSA. CDR3 length: 14 residues. The CDR3 nucleotides are TGTGCCAGCAGCTCGGGACTAGCTTATGGCGAGCAGTACTTC. Its protein is CASSSGLAYGEQYF.

This clonotype has more than one count but fewer than ten. This chain uses TRBV7-2 with TRBJ2-5, with 9 bases identical to TRBD2. This CDR3 is built from 16 residues. V lost 5 bases, J lost 5 bases, and 12 bases stayed unmatched. From germline, CDR1 is SGHTA and CDR2 FQGNSA. The CDR3 nucleotides are TGTGCCAGCAGCCCTCGGACTAGCGCTAGTTTTGAGACCCAGTACTTC. Translation: CASSPRTSASFETQYF.

This sequence joins TRBV2 and TRBJ2-5, with TRBD1 matching 7 bases. Germline V lookup: CDR1 SNHLY, CDR2 FYNNEI. This CDR3 contains 15 residues. V dropped 5 bases and J dropped 1; count of bases not matched to a gene: 7. CDR3 nucleotide sequence: TGTGCCAGCAGTCCCCGGGACAGTTTCCAAGAGACCCAGTACTTC. Translation gives CASSPRDSFQETQYF.

This clonotype was seen a handful of times. This chain joins TRBV6-5 and TRBJ2-4; 8 nucleotides match TRBD1. Losses at the gene ends were 4 bases for V and 13 bases for J; bases not matched to a gene: 24. The CDR3 has 18 amino acids. Germline V gene data show CDR1 as MNHEY and CDR2 as SVGAGI. CDR3: CASSFMMRSDRVLREQYF. The CDR3 coding sequence is TGTGCCAGCAGTTTCATGATGAGATCGGACAGGGTACTAAGGGAGCAGTACTTC.

This chain connects TRBV20-1 to TRBJ2-5; D is ambiguous. With 0 bases removed from V and 5 bases from J, the gap between germline ends came to 16 bases. The CDR3 is made up of 15 amino acids. Per the germline V gene, CDR1 is DFQATT and CDR2 is SNEGSKA (reference sequence). The CDR3 loop is CSARDWGIAEETQYF. CDR3 in DNA: TGCAGTGCTAGAGATTGGGGAATAGCTGAGGAGACCCAGTACTTC.

This rearrangement joins TRBV9 to TRBJ2-2; 8 bases agree with TRBD1. Germline V gene sequence: CDR1 SGDLS, CDR2 YYNGEE. This CDR3 is built from 15 residues. The trim removed 3 bases at V and 4 bases at J, leaving 5 bases unmatched. Here the CDR3 DNA reads TGTGCCAGCAGCGAACCAGACAGGGGCACCGGGGAGCTGTTTTTT. Translation gives CASSEPDRGTGELFF. Using reference TRBV9 and TRBJ2-2 for the parts outside the CDR3, the full variable domain is DSGVTQTPKHLITATGQRVTLRCSPRSGDLSVYWYQQSLDQGLQFLIQYYNGEERAKGNILERFSAQQFPDLHSELNLSSLELGDSALYFCASSEPDRGTGELFFGEGSRLTVL.

On this clonotype: The junction departs from germline at one end; a sequencing error may be responsible. Here the CDR3 reads CSASFGGSTDAQYF. CDR3 nucleotide sequence: TGCAGTGCTAGTTTCGGGGGTAGCACAGATGCGCAGTATTTT. The rearrangement links TRBV20-1 to TRBJ2-3; D is possibly TRBD2 (6 bases). Germline CDR1 reads DFQATT; CDR2 reads SNEGSKA (reference sequence). This CDR3 region has 14 residues.

This clonotype was counted a single time. The J gene is TRBJ2-3, the V gene TRBV30, with D uncertain. Germline values: CDR1 GTSNPN, CDR2 SVGIG (reference sequence). The CDR3 sequence is 14 residues long. The V and J ends lost 0 bases and 2 bases respectively, with 9 bases between them. As DNA, the CDR3 is TGTGCCTGGAGTGTAATTGGGCACACAGATACGCAGTATTTT. It encodes CAWSVIGHTDTQYF.

This chain uses TRBV7-3 with TRBJ2-3, with no clear D. This CDR3 has 15 residues. Germline V lookup: CDR1 SGHTA, CDR2 FQGTGA. V was cut by 0 bases and J by 1 base, with 8 bases left in between. In DNA, the CDR3 is TGTGCCAGCAGCTTAACGGCCCTGGGCACAGATACGCAGTATTTT. Protein product: CASSLTALGTDTQYF.

This chain uses TRBV28 with TRBJ1-5; D perhaps matches TRBD1 (5 bases). The V gene lost 6 bases and the J gene lost 4 bases, with 10 bases spanning the gap. Germline assignment: CDR1 MDHEN and CDR2 SYDVKM. The CDR3 is made up of 13 amino acids. The CDR3 is CASRWGPNQPQHF. CDR3 DNA sequence: TGTGCCAGCAGGTGGGGACCGAATCAGCCCCAGCATTTT. The full variable domain, with the rest looked up from reference TRBV28 and TRBJ1-5, is DVKVTQSSRYLVKRTGEKVFLECVQDMDHENMFWYRQDPGLGLRLIYFSYDVKMKEKGDIPEGYSVSREKKERFSLILESASTNQTSMYLCASRWGPNQPQHFGDGTRLSIL.

The chain joins TRBV7-6 to TRBJ2-5; TRBD1 is a possible D gene (5 bases). V lost 1 base and J lost 4, with 13 bases in between. This CDR3 region has 15 residues. Looked up from germline, CDR1 is SGHVS and CDR2 is FNYEAQ. The CDR3 region has the DNA TGTGCCAGCAGCTTAGTTCTGGGGCCTAGAGAGACCCAGTACTTC. It codes for CASSLVLGPRETQYF.

The rearrangement uses TRBV6-1 and TRBJ2-7; TRBD1 matches at 11 bases. CDR1 MNHNS and CDR2 SASEGT come from the germline V gene. The V segment lost 2 bases and the J segment 3 bases; nucleotides outside the gene matches: 6. The length of the CDR3 is 16 residues. CDR3: CASSETLGTGGYEQYF. The CDR3 DNA follows: TGTGCCAGCAGTGAAACTTTGGGGACAGGGGGCTACGAGCAGTACTTC.

This chain uses TRBV6-2 or TRBV6-3 with TRBJ2-5; D is unresolved. Germline values: CDR1 MNHEY, CDR2 SVGEGT. V shed 5 bases and J shed 5 bases, with 9 bases lying between them. This CDR3 is built from 12 residues. The DNA for the CDR3 is TGTGCCAGCAGTGGCCTACTGGAGACCCAGTACTTC. Translation gives CASSGLLETQYF.

The chain recombines TRBV11-2 with TRBJ2-3; tentatively, D is TRBD1 (5 bases). V dropped 3 bases and J dropped 6 bases, with 16 bases sitting between them. The CDR3 contains 15 residues. CDR1 SGHAT and CDR2 FQNNGV come from the germline V gene. The CDR3 bases are TGTGCCAGCAGCTTTTCGACAGATCCGGGTGATACGCAGTATTTT. This codes for CASSFSTDPGDTQYF.

A note on this clonotype: At one end, the junction sequence differs from germline, possibly due to a read error. V usage is TRBV5-1 and J usage is TRBJ1-5, with 9 bases matching TRBD1. The CDR3 is made up of 15 amino acids. The V gene's germline CDR1 is SGHRS and CDR2 YFSETQ. CDR3 amino acids: CACSLVGTGNEPQHF. The DNA for the CDR3 is TGCGCCTGCAGCTTGGTTGGGACAGGGAATGAACCCCAGCATTTT.

This clonotype occurred a few times. This chain links TRBV6-1 with TRBJ2-7; TRBD1 might be the D (5 bases). Germline V gene sequence: CDR1 MNHNS, CDR2 SASEGT. The CDR3 sequence is 14 residues long. Trimming removed 4 bases at V and 6 bases at J, with 16 bases between. The CDR3 nucleotides are TGTGCCAGCAGTGTATCAGCCAGGGTAGGCGAGCAGTACTTC. This codes for CASSVSARVGEQYF.

J is TRBJ2-1 and V is TRBV4-1; a possible D gene is TRBD1 (5 bases). V dropped 7 bases and J dropped 6 bases, with 19 bases sitting between them. Germline loops: CDR1 MGHRA, CDR2 YSYEKL. The CDR3 is 15 residues long. CDR3 DNA: TGCGCCAGCAACCTTCAATGGGGCGGCTTCAATGAGCAGTTCTTC. It yields the protein CASNLQWGGFNEQFF.

This clonotype was counted a few times. The chain couples TRBV12-3 or TRBV12-4 to TRBJ1-6; D possibly corresponds to TRBD1 (5 bases). This CDR3 contains 14 residues. The V and J ends lost 5 bases and 6 bases respectively, with 11 bases between them. The CDR3: CASSARDGNSPLHF. Here the CDR3 DNA reads TGTGCCAGCAGTGCCCGGGACGGTAATTCACCCCTCCACTTT.

This clonotype was observed a handful of times. The chain combines TRBV20-1 with TRBJ2-5, with 10 bases identical to TRBD2. CDR1 and CDR2 (germline): DFQATT, SNEGSKA (reference sequence). This CDR3 has 16 residues. V dropped 0 bases and J dropped 1; count of bases not matched to a gene: 5. The CDR3 here is CSAREGVAGGQETQYF. The CDR3 DNA reads TGCAGTGCTAGAGAAGGAGTAGCGGGGGGCCAAGAGACCCAGTACTTC.

The chain recombines TRBV5-4 with TRBJ2-3; no reliable D call. The CDR3 sequence is 13 residues long. Germline V gene sequence: CDR1 SGHNT, CDR2 YYREEE (reference sequence). V was trimmed by 0 bases and J by 7 bases, leaving 9 bases between them. The CDR3 protein is CASSLAGAYTQYF. The DNA of the CDR3 is TGTGCCAGCAGCTTGGCCGGAGCTTATACGCAGTATTTT. The full variable domain, rest sourced from reference TRBV5-4 and TRBJ2-3, is ETGVTQSPTHLIKTRGQQVTLRCSSQSGHNTVSWYQQALGQGPQFIFQYYREEENGRGNFPPRFSGLQFPNYSSELNVNALELDDSALYLCASSLAGAYTQYFGPGTRLTVL.

The rearrangement joins TRBV20-1 to TRBJ2-5; 9 bases are a match to TRBD2. The DNA end is a closer match to TRBJ2-7, so the J assignment may be wrong. Per germline, CDR1 DFQATT and CDR2 SNEGSKA (reference sequence). The CDR3 totals 15 residues. CDR3 protein: CSARDRGSGGCEQYF. CDR3 in DNA: TGCAGTGCTAGAGATCGGGGTAGCGGGGGCTGCGAGCAGTACTTC.